These 7 T cell receptor beta chains were all obtained from the same sample, sequenced in a study of shared clonotypes between healthy human individuals. CD45RO-negative, CCR7-positively selected cells formed the naive CD8 fraction, excluding terminally differentiated effector memory CD45RA+ cells. TCRdb keeps only in-frame clones here, not all; method: immunoSEQ multiplex PCR. The sample holds 1.5 million to 2.5 million clones, roughly 95% seen once. Sequencing was done on a sample of naive CD8+ T cells sorted from blood. The receptors were sampled from a man between 18 and 29 years old in good health.

The chain is built from TRBV10-1 and TRBJ1-1; D remains unclear. With 2 bases removed from V and 8 bases from J, the gap between germline ends came to 18 bases. CDR3 length: 15 residues. Per germline, CDR1 WNHNN and CDR2 SYGVQD (reference sequence). CDR3 residues: CASSERLGSREEAFF. The CDR3 nucleotides are TGCGCCAGCAGTGAGCGGTTGGGCTCGCGGGAGGAAGCTTTCTTT.

The rearrangement joins TRBV28 to TRBJ1-5; tentatively, D is TRBD1 (6 bases). The CDR3 is made up of 15 amino acids. The germline V gene encodes CDR1 MDHEN and CDR2 SYDVKM. V was shortened by 6 bases and J by 0 bases, with 12 bases between the two germline ends. The CDR3 DNA reads TGTGCCAGCAGCCCACAGGGACTTAGCAATCAGCCCCAGCATTTT. It codes for CASSPQGLSNQPQHF.

The chain recombines TRBV2 with TRBJ2-1, with 11 bases identical to TRBD2. The V segment lost 1 base and the J segment 3 bases; nucleotides outside the gene matches: 8. CDR3 length: 18 amino acids. Germline V gene data show CDR1 as SNHLY and CDR2 as FYNNEI. The CDR3 protein is CASSEEPQLAGVYNEQFF. CDR3 nucleotide sequence: TGTGCCAGCAGTGAAGAACCCCAACTAGCGGGGGTCTACAATGAGCAGTTCTTC.

With respect to this clone: Other DNA sequences within the sample encode an identical CDR3. The genes are TRBV7-9 and TRBJ2-5; D remains ambiguous. Trimming stripped 1 base from V and 5 bases from J, with 5 bases between. The CDR3 is 12 amino acids. The germline gives CDR1 SEHNR, CDR2 FQNEAQ (reference sequence). The CDR3 DNA is TGTGCCAGCAGCTTAGGGTTGGAGACCCAGTACTTC. This codes for CASSLGLETQYF.

The chain carries TRBV27 and TRBJ1-5; D remains unclear. The V end was cut by 8 bases, the J end by 8 bases, with 19 bases between. Germline V gene sequence: CDR1 MNHEY, CDR2 SMNVEV (reference sequence). The CDR3 runs 14 residues. The chain's CDR3 is CASAMVGVGKPQHF. CDR3 in DNA: TGTGCCAGCGCGATGGTGGGCGTAGGGAAGCCCCAGCATTTT.

V gene TRBV6-6 combines with J gene TRBJ2-2, with D hard to call. Germline CDR1 reads MNHNY; CDR2 reads SVGAGI (reference sequence). This CDR3 is 14 amino acids long. Trimming took off 5 bases at V and 7 bases at J, with 14 bases between the two ends. Here the CDR3 reads CASSQHGSSGELFF. The DNA for the CDR3 is TGTGCCAGCAGTCAACACGGATCGAGCGGGGAGCTGTTTTTT.

This chain links TRBV5-6 with TRBJ2-7; 10 bases map to TRBD2. V was clipped by 2 bases and J by 6 bases; unmatched bases: 8. In germline, CDR1 is SGHDT, CDR2 YYEEEE. The CDR3 has 15 residues. The CDR3 here is CASSLSGRAYSEQYF. The CDR3, as DNA: TGTGCCAGCAGCTTAAGCGGGAGGGCCTATAGCGAGCAGTACTTC.